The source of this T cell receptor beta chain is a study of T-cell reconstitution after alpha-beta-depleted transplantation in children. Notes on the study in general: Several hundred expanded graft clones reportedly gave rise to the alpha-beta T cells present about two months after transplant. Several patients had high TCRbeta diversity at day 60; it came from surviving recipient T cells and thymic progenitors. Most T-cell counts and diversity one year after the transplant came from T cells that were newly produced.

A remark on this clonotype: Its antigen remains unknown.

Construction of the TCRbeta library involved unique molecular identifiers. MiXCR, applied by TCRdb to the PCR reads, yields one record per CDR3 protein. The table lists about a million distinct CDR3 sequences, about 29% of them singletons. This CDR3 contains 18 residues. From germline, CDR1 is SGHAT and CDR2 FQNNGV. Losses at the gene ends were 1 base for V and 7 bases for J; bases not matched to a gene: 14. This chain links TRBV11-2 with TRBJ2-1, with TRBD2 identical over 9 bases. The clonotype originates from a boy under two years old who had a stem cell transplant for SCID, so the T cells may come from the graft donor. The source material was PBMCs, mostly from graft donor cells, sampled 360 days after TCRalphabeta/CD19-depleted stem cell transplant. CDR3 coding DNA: TGTGCCAGCAGCTTAGTAATCGGCGGGGGGGCGGCCCGGAATGAGCAGTTCTTC. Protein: CASSLVIGGGAARNEQFF.